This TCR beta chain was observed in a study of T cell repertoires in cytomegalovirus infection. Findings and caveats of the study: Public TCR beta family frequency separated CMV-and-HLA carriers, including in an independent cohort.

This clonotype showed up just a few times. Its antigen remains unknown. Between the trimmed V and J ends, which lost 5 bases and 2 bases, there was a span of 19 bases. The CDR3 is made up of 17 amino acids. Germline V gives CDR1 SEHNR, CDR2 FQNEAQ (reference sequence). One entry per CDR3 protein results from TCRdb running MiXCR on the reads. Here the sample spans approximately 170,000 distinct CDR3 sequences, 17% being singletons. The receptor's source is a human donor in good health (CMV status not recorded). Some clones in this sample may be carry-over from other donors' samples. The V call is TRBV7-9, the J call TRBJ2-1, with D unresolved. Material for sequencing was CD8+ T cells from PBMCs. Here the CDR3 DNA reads TGTGCCAGCAGCCCCGGCCCCGGTAACAGCCCCTACAATGAGCAGTTCTTC. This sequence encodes CASSPGPGNSPYNEQFF.